A selection of T cell receptor beta chains follows, all from one sample in a study of T cell responses to AZD1222 COVID-19 vaccine. TCRdb's copy holds only in-frame clones and misses some; the assay was immunoSEQ multiplex PCR. The sample has about 150,000 clones, nearly 90% seen once. Material: peripheral blood, obtained on day 0 of AZD1222 vaccination. These receptors were obtained from an adult in good health. CDR3s include the opening cysteine and the closing phenylalanine or tryptophan. Fields, in order: D gene, J gene, CDR3 length, V gene, CDR3 protein, CDR3 DNA. The D gene is left open where the match is weak.

TRBD1	TRBJ2-3	14	TRBV10-1	CASSDGTGGDTQYF	TGCGCCAGCAGTGATGGAACAGGGGGGGATACGCAGTATTTT
.	TRBJ1-5	15	TRBV7-2	CASSFRGSSNQPQHF	TGTGCCAGCAGCTTCAGGGGCAGTAGCAATCAGCCCCAGCATTTT
.	TRBJ2-2	14	TRBV11-2	CASSPRLNTGELFF	TGTGCCAGCAGCCCGAGACTCAACACCGGGGAGCTGTTTTTT
.	TRBJ1-2	16	TRBV1	CTSSLQGGVFNYGYTF	TGCACCAGCAGCCTCCAAGGTGGGGTTTTTAACTATGGCTACACCTTC
.	TRBJ2-3	15	TRBV6-4	CASSGTGVSPDTQYF	TGTGCCAGCAGTGGAACAGGTGTGAGCCCAGATACGCAGTATTTT
TRBD2	TRBJ2-7	15	TRBV28	CASSLFEREASEQYF	TGTGCCAGCAGTTTATTTGAGCGGGAGGCCTCCGAGCAGTACTTC
.	TRBJ2-2	15	TRBV7-2	CASSLRSPDTGELFF	TGTGCCAGCAGCTTAAGGTCTCCAGACACCGGGGAGCTGTTTTTT
.	TRBJ1-4	14	TRBV6-5	CASSYRSRNEKLFF	TGTGCCAGCAGTTACCGGTCCCGTAATGAAAAACTGTTTTTT
.	TRBJ2-1	19	TRBV7-3	CASSPTGRNGVRGYNEQFF	TGTGCCAGCAGCCCAACCGGACGGAATGGGGTGAGGGGATACAATGAGCAGTTCTTC
.	TRBJ1-1	13	TRBV6-5	CASSWVGNTEAFF	TGTGCCAGCAGTTGGGTAGGGAACACTGAAGCTTTCTTT
TRBD2	TRBJ2-1	15	TRBV6-2/TRBV6-3	CASSYSLAGATKQFF	TGTGCCAGCAGTTACAGTCTAGCGGGAGCCACGAAGCAGTTCTTC
.	TRBJ2-7	15	TRBV28	CASSFPRGFAYEQYF	TGTGCCAGCAGTTTCCCAAGGGGGTTTGCCTACGAGCAGTACTTC
.	TRBJ2-4	14	TRBV5-1	CASSLGSVGNIQYF	TGCGCCAGCAGCTTGGGGAGCGTAGGAAACATTCAGTACTTC
.	TRBJ1-5	12	TRBV28	CASSLDLQPQHF	TGTGCCAGCAGCCTAGACCTACAGCCCCAGCATTTT
.	TRBJ1-2	14	TRBV28	CASSQEGSGYGYTF	TGTGCCAGCAGTCAGGAGGGGTCCGGCTATGGCTACACCTTC